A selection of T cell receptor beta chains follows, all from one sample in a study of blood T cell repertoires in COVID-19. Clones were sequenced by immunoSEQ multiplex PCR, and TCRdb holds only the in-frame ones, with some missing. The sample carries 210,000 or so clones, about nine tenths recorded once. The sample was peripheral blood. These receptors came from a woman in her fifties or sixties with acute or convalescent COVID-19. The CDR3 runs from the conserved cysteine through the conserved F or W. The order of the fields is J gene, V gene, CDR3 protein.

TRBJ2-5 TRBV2 CASSIRDRRQETQYF
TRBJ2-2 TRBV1 CTSSQRAGQGDTGELFF
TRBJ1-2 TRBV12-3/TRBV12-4 CASRPDIYGYTF
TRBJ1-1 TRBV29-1 CSVEDGSRGQLAFF
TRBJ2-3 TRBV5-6 CASSLGTGASTDTQYF
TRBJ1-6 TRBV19 CASSAGQGRNSPLHF
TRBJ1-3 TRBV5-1 CASSLQGAGNTIYF
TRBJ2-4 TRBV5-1 CASSRAQGGDIQYF
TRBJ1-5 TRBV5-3 CARSLFREVIGNQPQHF
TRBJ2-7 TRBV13 CASSLRQGYEQYF
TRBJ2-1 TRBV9 CASSARGAGLGYNEQFF
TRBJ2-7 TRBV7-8 CASSLVPTGSPYEQYF
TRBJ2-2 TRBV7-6 CASSLRLAGDTGELFF
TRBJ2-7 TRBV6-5 CASSYVTGGYEQYF
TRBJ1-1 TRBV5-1 CASSLNPGVNTEAFF
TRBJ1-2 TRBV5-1 CASGQGQLNYGYTF
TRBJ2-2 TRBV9 CASSVAHQGGAGELFF
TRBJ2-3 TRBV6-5 CASSTGTGFSDTQYF
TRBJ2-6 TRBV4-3 CASSQVRASGANVLTF
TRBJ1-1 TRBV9 CASSPQRKNTEAFF
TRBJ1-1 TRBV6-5 CASSTTPRAEAFF
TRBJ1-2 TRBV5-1 CASSLAGFDYGYTF
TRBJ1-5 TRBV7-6 CASSLGARGGNQPQHF
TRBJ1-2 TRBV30 CAWGTGIYGYTF
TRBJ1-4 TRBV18 CASSQSYRGGDEKLFF
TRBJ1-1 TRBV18 CASSPPGQGWTEAFF
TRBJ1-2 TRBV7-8 CASSLSRQTNYGYTF
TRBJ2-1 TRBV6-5 CASSSRQSYYNEQFF
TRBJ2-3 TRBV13 CASSFRLAGADTQYF
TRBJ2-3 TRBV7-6 CASSLSKTRDRVYTQYF
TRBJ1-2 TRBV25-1 CASSERTGKGYTF
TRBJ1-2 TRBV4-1 CASSQDEGEGYGYTF
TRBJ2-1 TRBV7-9 CASSRLAGGSYNEQFF
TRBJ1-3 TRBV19 CASSPRGDGNTIYF
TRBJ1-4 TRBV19 CASSPGQGADGREKLFF
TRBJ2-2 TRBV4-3 CASSQDLRVTGELFF
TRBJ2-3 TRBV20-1 CSASDSLSGGTDTQYF
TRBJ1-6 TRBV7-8 CASSLAGRSSYNSPLHF
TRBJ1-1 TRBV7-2 CASSPRRTEAFF
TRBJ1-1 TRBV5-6 CASTGQGVGTEAFF
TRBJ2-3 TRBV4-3 CASSHAGRDFTDTQYF
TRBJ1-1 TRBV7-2 CASTLSRNTEAFF
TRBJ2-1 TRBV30 CAWTLRFSYNEQFF
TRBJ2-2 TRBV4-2 CASSPRLAGNTGELFF
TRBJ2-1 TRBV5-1 CASRTGFVALDEQFF
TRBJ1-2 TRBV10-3 CAISGSGSYGYTF
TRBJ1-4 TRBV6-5 CARIQVATNEKLFF